The clone carrying this T cell receptor beta chain occurred once. The source of the sample is a study of blood T cell repertoires in COVID-19. Study in general: Sites across the United States, Italy and Spain contributed samples from acute and convalescent COVID-19. PBMCs, B-cell-depleted T cells, or T cells were the source of the cDNA or gDNA that made up the material.

Two negative PCRs, clearance, or symptom resolution characterized the recovered Cohort 3 donors. This CDR3 has 15 amino acids. V was clipped by 1 base and J by 4 bases, with 10 bases between them. Germline lookup yields CDR1 SGHNT and CDR2 YENEEA. The authors' processing: Amplification of reference gene primers provided the estimated nucleated cell counts. Libraries were prepared by immunoSEQ multiplex PCR; TCRdb keeps only in-frame clonotypes and omits some of them. V, J and clone size were drawn from that table, and D and trimming were deduced from the DNA. The data show 200,000 to 250,000 clones, approximately 80% seen once.

The TCR sequence derives from a man between 60 and 70 years old who had recovered from COVID-19. Sequenced input: PBMCs or T cells enriched from blood (not recorded which). V and J are TRBV11-3 and TRBJ2-2; no firm D call. In nucleotides, the CDR3 is TGTGCCAGCAGCTTAGTGGCCGGGTTCACCGGGGAGCTGTTTTTT. Translated: CASSLVAGFTGELFF.